One and the same sample provided the 20 T cell receptor beta chains below, sequenced in a study of tumour-infiltrating T cells in Burkitt lymphoma. Clones were sequenced by immunoSEQ multiplex PCR, and TCRdb holds only the in-frame ones, with some missing. Among over 80 clones listed, 98% were seen once. The specimen was tumor tissue. Receptors originate from a human donor with diffuse large B-cell lymphoma. Some clones in this sample may be carry-over from other donors' samples.

The genes are TRBV25-1 and TRBJ1-1; possibly TRBD1 for D (5 bases). CDR1 and CDR2 from the germline V gene are MGHDK and SYGVNS. Trimming stripped 6 bases from V and 4 bases from J, with 9 bases between. The length of the CDR3 is 12 residues. The CDR3 nucleotides read TGTGCCAGCAGAGGGACGGGCACTGAAGCTTTCTTT. As protein: CASRGTGTEAFF.

V usage is TRBV15 and J usage is TRBJ1-2, with no clear D. The CDR3 runs 15 residues. Trimming removed 3 bases at V and 0 bases at J, with 11 bases between. The germline CDR1 and CDR2 sequences are LNHNV and YYDKDF (reference sequence). In DNA form, the CDR3 reads TGTGCCACCAGCAGTGGATCCGCAACTAACTATGGCTACACCTTC. Translation: CATSSGSATNYGYTF.

This chain uses TRBV6-6 with TRBJ2-2; 8 bases are a match to TRBD2. In germline, CDR1 is MNHNY, CDR2 SVGAGI (reference sequence). The CDR3 totals 16 residues. The J segment lost 5 bases and the V segment lost 6 bases, leaving 11 bases of the junction unmatched. The chain's CDR3 is CASSPNIPGGTGELFF. The CDR3 DNA follows: TGTGCCAGCAGCCCCAATATTCCGGGGGGGACCGGGGAGCTGTTTTTT.

The chain carries TRBV5-6 and TRBJ1-1; D is unclear. V shed 1 base and J shed 6 bases, with 13 bases lying between them. The germline V gene encodes CDR1 SGHDT and CDR2 YYEEEE. The CDR3 has 14 amino acids. CDR3 residues: CASSLPDPMAEAFF. In DNA, the CDR3 is TGTGCCAGCAGCTTGCCGGACCCCATGGCTGAAGCTTTCTTT.

The chain recombines TRBV19 with TRBJ1-2; D might be TRBD1 (5 bases). V shed 3 bases and J shed 11 bases, with 13 bases lying between them. Germline V gives CDR1 LNHDA, CDR2 SQIVND (reference sequence). The CDR3 extends over 12 amino acids. In DNA, the CDR3 is TGTGCCAGTAGTATCGACTTTGGGGGATACACCTTC. This gives the protein CASSIDFGGYTF.

The genes are TRBV6-1 and TRBJ2-1, with unresolved D. The V gene lost 1 base and the J gene lost 4 bases, with 8 bases spanning the gap. Germline V gene lookup returns CDR1 MNHNS and CDR2 SASEGT. The length of the CDR3 is 14 residues. The CDR3 region has the DNA TGTGCCAGCAGTGAAGTATGGCAATACAATGAGCAGTTCTTC. This codes for CASSEVWQYNEQFF.

CDR3 sequence (DNA): TGTGCCAGTAGTTCCTTACAGGGCGGGGAGCTGTTTTTT. It translates to CASSSLQGGELFF. The chain links TRBV19 to TRBJ2-2, with D maybe TRBD1 (6 bases). The CDR3 runs to 13 residues. Deletions cut 5 bases from V and 7 bases from J, with 11 bases between. Germline V lookup: CDR1 LNHDA, CDR2 SQIVND (reference sequence).

The chain joins TRBV2 to TRBJ1-5, with D possibly matching TRBD1 (5 bases). The CDR3 has 17 amino acids. Germline V gene lookup returns CDR1 SNHLY and CDR2 FYNNEI. The V end lost 3 bases, the J end lost 0 bases, and 15 bases lay between the germline ends. The CDR3 DNA reads as TGTGCCAGCAGTGATCTGCTTGGACAATATAGCAATCAGCCCCAGCATTTT. Protein product: CASSDLLGQYSNQPQHF.

The V and J genes are TRBV7-2 and TRBJ1-1; TRBD1 aligns across 9 bases. Germline V CDR1 and CDR2: SGHTA, FQGNSA. The CDR3 totals 17 residues. V gave up 3 bases and J gave up 0 bases; unmatched junction bases: 8. This chain's CDR3 is CASSFHPGQGMNTEAFF. The CDR3 DNA follows: TGTGCCAGCAGCTTTCACCCGGGACAGGGAATGAACACTGAAGCTTTCTTT.

The rearrangement joins TRBV5-2 to TRBJ2-6; the table assigns TRBD1, which was not confirmed against the DNA. TRBV5-2 is described as a pseudogene. The CDR3 is 17 residues long. In DNA, the CDR3 is TGTGCCAGCAACGGATCAGGTACACAAAGTCGGGCCAACGTCCTGACTTTC. It encodes CASNGSGTQSRANVLTF.

This rearrangement joins TRBV7-8 to TRBJ1-3; 8 positions agree with TRBD1. Germline assignment: CDR1 SGHVS and CDR2 FQNEAQ. The CDR3 runs to 15 residues. The V segment lost 0 bases and the J segment 4 bases; nucleotides outside the gene matches: 2. The CDR3 nucleotides read TGTGCCAGCAGCTTAGCGAGGACAGGGGGAAACACCATATATTTT. Encoded protein: CASSLARTGGNTIYF.

The CDR3 is CSVVLAGGLTDTQYF. The CDR3 DNA is TGCAGCGTTGTGCTAGCGGGGGGGTTAACAGATACGCAGTATTTT. J is TRBJ2-3 and V is TRBV29-1, with 12 bases matching TRBD2. V trimming: 4 bases; J trimming: 3 bases; junction bases outside the gene matches: 5. CDR1 SQVTM and CDR2 ANQGSEA come from the germline V gene. The CDR3 totals 15 residues.

As for this clone: One end of the junction fails to match germline, which may point to a read error. The chain joins TRBV11-2 to TRBJ2-6; no firm D call. This CDR3 comprises 18 residues. Germline-derived CDR1 and CDR2 are SGHAT and FQNNGV. The CDR3 is CASSVEVKQQSRANVLTF. DNA for the CDR3: TGTGCCAGCAGCGTAGAAGTCAAGCAACAAAGTCGGGCCAACGTCCTGACTTTC. Filled out from reference TRBV11-2 and TRBJ2-6, the complete variable domain reads EAGVAQSPRYKIIEKRQSVAFWCNPISGHATLYWYQQILGQGPKLLIQFQNNGVVDDSQLPKDRFSAERLKGVDSTLKIQPAKLEDSAVYLCASSVEVKQQSRANVLTFGAGSRLTVL.

V and J are TRBV6-1 and TRBJ1-1, with 11 bases fitting TRBD1. V was pared by 1 base and J by 4 bases, with 14 bases of the junction left unmatched. The germline gives CDR1 MNHNS, CDR2 SASEGT. The CDR3 covers 19 residues. CDR3 in DNA: TGTGCCAGCAGTGAAGTCCCTTGGACAGGGGGCGAAAGATTCACTGAAGCTTTCTTT. Protein sequence: CASSEVPWTGGERFTEAFF.

J is TRBJ2-7 and V is TRBV5-4, with D hard to call. This CDR3 has 14 residues. V lost 1 base and J 7 bases, leaving 15 bases between the germline ends. Per the germline V gene, CDR1 is SGHNT and CDR2 is YYREEE (reference sequence). The CDR3 region is CASSLRARAREQYF. The CDR3 DNA is TGTGCCAGCAGCTTGAGGGCCCGGGCGCGGGAGCAGTACTTC.

The V gene is TRBV2, the J gene TRBJ2-5; 10 positions agree with TRBD2. The CDR3 extends over 15 amino acids. The trim removed 5 bases at V and 3 bases at J, leaving 6 bases unmatched. CDR1 SNHLY and CDR2 FYNNEI come from the germline V gene. CDR3 amino acids: CASSRALAGEETQYF. DNA for the CDR3: TGTGCCAGCAGTAGGGCGCTAGCGGGGGAAGAGACCCAGTACTTC.

The V and J genes are TRBV19 and TRBJ1-4, with a possible D match to TRBD1 (5 bases). Per germline, CDR1 LNHDA and CDR2 SQIVND (reference sequence). The V end was cut by 5 bases, the J end by 3 bases, with 13 bases between. The CDR3 contains 15 residues. Here the CDR3 reads CASSLNRRPNEKLFF. CDR3 coding DNA: TGTGCCAGTAGTCTTAACAGGCGGCCTAATGAAAAACTGTTTTTT.

The chain uses TRBV5-6 and TRBJ1-5, with a weak D call TRBD1 (6 bases). Germline CDR1 reads SGHDT; CDR2 reads YYEEEE. This CDR3 has 16 amino acids. Deletions cut 4 bases from V and 3 bases from J, with 17 bases between. The CDR3 here is CASSRLGTGHNQPQHF. Here the CDR3 DNA reads TGTGCCAGCAGCCGTCTGGGAACAGGGCACAATCAGCCCCAGCATTTT.

The chain couples TRBV5-1 to TRBJ1-1, with 9 bases fitting TRBD1. Trimming cost V 4 bases and J 4 bases; bases outside gene matches: 2. The CDR3 length is 13 residues. The V gene's germline CDR1 is SGHRS and CDR2 YFSETQ. DNA of the CDR3: TGCGCCAGCAGCGCGGACAGGGGCACTGAAGCTTTCTTT. It codes for CASSADRGTEAFF. The full variable domain, in which reference TRBV5-1 and TRBJ1-1 provide the parts outside the CDR3, is KAGVTQTPRYLIKTRGQQVTLSCSPISGHRSVSWYQQTPGQGLQFLFEYFSETQRNKGNFPGRFSGRQFSNSRSEMNVSTLELGDSALYLCASSADRGTEAFFGQGTRLTVV.

The V gene is TRBV27, the J gene TRBJ1-2; D perhaps matches TRBD1 (6 bases). With 2 bases removed from V and 6 bases from J, the gap between germline ends came to 10 bases. Germline V lookup: CDR1 MNHEY, CDR2 SMNVEV (reference sequence). The CDR3 is made up of 13 amino acids. CDR3 DNA: TGTGCCAGCAGTTTAATTGGGGGCGATGGCTACACCTTC. It is translated as CASSLIGGDGYTF.